One sample yielded the 7 T cell receptor beta chains listed below, sequenced in a study of blood T cell repertoires in COVID-19 (dated by TCRdb to about 2020). Library prep was done by the immunoSEQ multiplex PCR assay. TCRdb re-hosts the immuneACCESS table, in-frame sequences only. Its copies lack some clones; in the studies checked, an unresolved V gene accounts for under half of them, and the cause for the rest is not known. For this sample there are about 220,000 clones; approximately 86% appear just once. The ten most abundant clones make up roughly 2.6% of the sample. The sample taken for sequencing was PBMCs or T cells enriched from blood (not recorded which). These receptors came from a woman aged 25-40 years with acute COVID-19.

This chain joins TRBV18 and TRBJ2-1; TRBD2 matches at 12 bases. The CDR3 is 16 residues long. Germline CDR1 and CDR2: KGHSH and LQKENI. J was trimmed by 6 bases and V by 3 bases; bases with no gene match: 6. The CDR3 DNA reads TGTGCCAGCTCACCCACCGGACTAGCGGGGTTCAATGAGCAGTTCTTC. This translates into CASSPTGLAGFNEQFF.

J is TRBJ1-2 and V is TRBV6-5, with TRBD1 as a possible D gene (5 bases). V lost 2 bases, J lost 8 bases, and 15 bases lay in between. This CDR3 spans 14 amino acids. Germline loops: CDR1 MNHEY, CDR2 SVGAGI. The CDR3 DNA reads TGTGCCAGCAGTTACCAGGGATCTGCGGAAGGCTACACCTTC. Translation gives CASSYQGSAEGYTF.

The chain joins TRBV27 to TRBJ2-6; TRBD1 matches 9 bases. J gave up 0 bases and V 5 bases, and 8 bases lay outside the gene matches. The length of the CDR3 is 18 residues. The germline gives CDR1 MNHEY, CDR2 SMNVEV (reference sequence). The CDR3 here is CASSKTGTGFSGANVLTF. Written as DNA, the CDR3 is TGTGCCAGCAGTAAAACCGGGACAGGGTTCTCTGGGGCCAACGTCCTGACTTTC.

This chain links TRBV25-1 with TRBJ2-7; 9 bases align to TRBD1. J gave up 3 bases and V 10 bases, and 13 bases lay outside the gene matches. Germline values: CDR1 MGHDK, CDR2 SYGVNS. The CDR3 sequence is 15 residues long. CDR3 loop: CAIPGLGQGDYEQYF. The CDR3 DNA reads TGTGCCATCCCGGGGTTGGGACAGGGTGACTACGAGCAGTACTTC.

J is TRBJ1-1 and V is TRBV11-2; possibly TRBD1 for D (6 bases). The CDR3 runs to 15 residues. Germline assignment: CDR1 SGHAT and CDR2 FQNNGV. With 4 bases removed from V and 1 base from J, the gap between germline ends came to 13 bases. Written as DNA, the CDR3 is TGTGCCAGCAGCTCCGATAGGGGGGGGAACACTGAAGCTTTCTTT. Its translation is CASSSDRGGNTEAFF.

The V call is TRBV4-1, the J call TRBJ1-2; D possibly corresponds to TRBD1 (6 bases). Germline loops: CDR1 MGHRA, CDR2 YSYEKL. The CDR3 sequence is 14 residues long. V lost 3 bases, J lost 7 bases, and 15 bases lay in between. CDR3: CASSHIQGFFGYTF. The CDR3 DNA follows: TGCGCCAGCAGCCACATACAGGGTTTTTTTGGCTACACCTTC.

The V call is TRBV19, the J call TRBJ2-7; possibly TRBD2 for D (6 bases). Germline V gene data show CDR1 as LNHDA and CDR2 as SQIVND (reference sequence). The V end was cut by 4 bases, the J end by 7 bases, with 20 bases between. This CDR3 comprises 15 residues. The CDR3 protein is CASSTPRGASEEQYF. The CDR3 DNA reads TGTGCCAGTAGTACCCCCCGCGGGGCGAGTGAAGAGCAGTACTTC.